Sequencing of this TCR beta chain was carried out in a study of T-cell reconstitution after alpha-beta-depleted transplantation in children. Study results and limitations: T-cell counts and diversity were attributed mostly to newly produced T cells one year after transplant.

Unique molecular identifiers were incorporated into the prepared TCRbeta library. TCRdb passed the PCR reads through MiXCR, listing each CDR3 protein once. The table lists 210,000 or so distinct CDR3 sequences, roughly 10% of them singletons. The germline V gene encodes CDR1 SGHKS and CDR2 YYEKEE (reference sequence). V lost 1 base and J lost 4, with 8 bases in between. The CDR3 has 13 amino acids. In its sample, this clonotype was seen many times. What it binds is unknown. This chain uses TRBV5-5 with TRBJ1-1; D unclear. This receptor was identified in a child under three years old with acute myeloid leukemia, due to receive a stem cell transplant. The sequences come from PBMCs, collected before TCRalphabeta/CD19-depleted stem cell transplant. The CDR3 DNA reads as TGTGCCAGCAGCTTGCTCGGAAGCACTGAAGCTTTCTTT. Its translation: CASSLLGSTEAFF.